This T cell receptor beta chain stems from a study of chemoradiotherapy in HPV16-positive cancers. As to this clone: Antigen: not known.

Samples were taken several times over chemoradiotherapy. The method was immunoSEQ multiplex PCR; TCRdb's version includes in-frame clones alone and lacks a portion of them. Among more than 7,500 clones listed, around three quarters were seen once. The V segment lost 6 bases and the J segment 4 bases; nucleotides outside the gene matches: 1. Germline assignment: CDR1 SGHTA and CDR2 FQGNSA. The CDR3 extends over 13 amino acids. General study results and limits: Candidate HPV-specific clones and E7-related TCR motifs grew in tumor during treatment.

V usage is TRBV7-2 and J usage is TRBJ1-1, with TRBD1 identical over 11 bases. This clonotype was sampled from a human donor with HPV-associated anogenital cancer. The sample was taken from a patient who underwent chemoradiotherapy. CDR3 nucleotide sequence: TGTGCCAGCAGTGGGACAGGGGGCACTGAAGCTTTCTTT. This codes for CASSGTGGTEAFF.